This TCR beta chain is from a study of T cells after yellow fever vaccination. The germline CDR1 and CDR2 sequences are SEHNR and FQNEAQ (reference sequence). The CDR3 extends over 12 amino acids. Trimming removed 8 bases at V and 10 bases at J, with 12 bases between. TCRdb used MiXCR to reprocess the 5' RACE reads, holding one entry per CDR3 protein. Altogether some 240,000 distinct CDR3 sequences are present, 2.5% to 3.5% being singletons, with the ten largest covering 3.2%. Sequencing was performed on CD4+ T cells sorted from PBMCs, taken 10 days after the yellow fever booster vaccination. This sequence was found in a man aged 18 to 35 who received the YFV17D yellow fever vaccine. The chain joins TRBV7-9 to TRBJ1-6; D is unresolved. In DNA form, the CDR3 reads TGTGCCAGCGGGAGCGAGGGCTCACCCCTCCACTTT. It specifies CASGSEGSPLHF.